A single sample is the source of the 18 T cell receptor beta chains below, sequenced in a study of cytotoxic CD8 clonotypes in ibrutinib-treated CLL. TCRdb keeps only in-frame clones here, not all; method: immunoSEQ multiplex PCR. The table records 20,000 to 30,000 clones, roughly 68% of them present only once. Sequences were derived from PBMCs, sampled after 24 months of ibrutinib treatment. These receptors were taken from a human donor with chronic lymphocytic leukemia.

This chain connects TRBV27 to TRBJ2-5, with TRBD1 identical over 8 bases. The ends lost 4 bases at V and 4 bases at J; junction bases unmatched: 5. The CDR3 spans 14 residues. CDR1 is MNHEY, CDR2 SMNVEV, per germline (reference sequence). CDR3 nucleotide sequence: TGTGCCAGCAGTTCACAGGGGGTGGGAGAGACCCAGTACTTC. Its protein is CASSSQGVGETQYF.

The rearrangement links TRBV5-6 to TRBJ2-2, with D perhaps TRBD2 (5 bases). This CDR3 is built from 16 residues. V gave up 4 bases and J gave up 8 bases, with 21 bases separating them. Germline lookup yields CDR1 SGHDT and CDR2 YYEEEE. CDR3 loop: CASSRVGVSSSGELFF. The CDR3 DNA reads TGTGCCAGCAGCCGGGTCGGGGTCTCCTCCTCTGGGGAGCTGTTTTTT.

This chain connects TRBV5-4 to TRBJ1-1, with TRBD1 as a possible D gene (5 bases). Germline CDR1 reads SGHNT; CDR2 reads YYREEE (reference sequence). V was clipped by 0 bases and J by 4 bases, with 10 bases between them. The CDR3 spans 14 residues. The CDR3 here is CASSLVGAGTEAFF. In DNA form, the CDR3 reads TGTGCCAGCAGCTTGGTTGGGGCCGGCACTGAAGCTTTCTTT.

The CDR3 reads CASMAQGSNQPQHF. The CDR3 DNA sequence: TGTGCCAGCATGGCACAGGGCAGCAATCAGCCCCAGCATTTT. This rearrangement joins TRBV7-9 to TRBJ1-5, with D tentatively TRBD1 (6 bases). Per the germline V gene, CDR1 is SEHNR and CDR2 is FQNEAQ (reference sequence). This CDR3 contains 14 residues. V dropped 7 bases and J dropped 1 base, with 11 bases sitting between them.

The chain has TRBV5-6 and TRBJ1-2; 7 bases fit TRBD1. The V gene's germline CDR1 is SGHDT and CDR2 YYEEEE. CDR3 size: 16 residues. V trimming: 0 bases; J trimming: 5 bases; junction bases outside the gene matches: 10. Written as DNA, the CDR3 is TGTGCCAGCAGCTTGGCCCGACAGGGTCACTATTATGGCTACACCTTC. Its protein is CASSLARQGHYYGYTF.

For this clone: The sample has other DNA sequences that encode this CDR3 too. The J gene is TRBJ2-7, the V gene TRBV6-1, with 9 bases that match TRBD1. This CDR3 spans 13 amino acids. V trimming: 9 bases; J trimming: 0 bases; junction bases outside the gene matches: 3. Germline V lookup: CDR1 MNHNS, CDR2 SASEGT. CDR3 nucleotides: TGTGCCAGTGGGGACAGGGCCTCCTACGAGCAGTACTTC. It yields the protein CASGDRASYEQYF.

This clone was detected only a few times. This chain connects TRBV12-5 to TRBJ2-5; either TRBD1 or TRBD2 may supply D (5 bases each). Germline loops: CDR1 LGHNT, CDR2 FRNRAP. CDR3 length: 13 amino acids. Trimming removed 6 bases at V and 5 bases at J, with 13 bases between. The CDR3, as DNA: TGTGCTAGTGGCCTGGGGGTTTTGGAGACCCAGTACTTC. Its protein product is CASGLGVLETQYF. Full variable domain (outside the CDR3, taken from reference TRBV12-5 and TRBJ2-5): DARVTQTPRHKVTEMGQEVTMRCQPILGHNTVFWYRQTMMQGLELLAYFRNRAPLDDSGMPKDRFSAEMPDATLATLKIQPSEPRDSAVYFCASGLGVLETQYFGPGTRLLVL.

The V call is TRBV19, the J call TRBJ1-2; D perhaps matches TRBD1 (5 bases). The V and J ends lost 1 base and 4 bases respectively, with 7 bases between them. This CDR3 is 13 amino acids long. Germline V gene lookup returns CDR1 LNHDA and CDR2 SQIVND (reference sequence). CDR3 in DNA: TGTGCCAGTAGTATAGGGGGGGGCTATGGCTACACCTTC. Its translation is CASSIGGGYGYTF.

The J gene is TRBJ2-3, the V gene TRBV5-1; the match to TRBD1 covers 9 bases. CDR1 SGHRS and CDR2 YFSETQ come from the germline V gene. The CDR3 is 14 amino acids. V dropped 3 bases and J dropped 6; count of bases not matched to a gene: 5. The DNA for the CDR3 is TGCGCCAGCAGCTCGGCAGGGACAGGGGATACGCAGTATTTT. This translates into CASSSAGTGDTQYF. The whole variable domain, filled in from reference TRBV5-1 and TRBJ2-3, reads KAGVTQTPRYLIKTRGQQVTLSCSPISGHRSVSWYQQTPGQGLQFLFEYFSETQRNKGNFPGRFSGRQFSNSRSEMNVSTLELGDSALYLCASSSAGTGDTQYFGPGTRLTVL.

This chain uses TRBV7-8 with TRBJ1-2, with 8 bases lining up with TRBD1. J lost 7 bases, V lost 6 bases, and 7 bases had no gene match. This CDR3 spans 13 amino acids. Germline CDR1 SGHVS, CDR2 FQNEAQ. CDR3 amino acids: CASRPRTGPGYTF. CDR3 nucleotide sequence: TGTGCCAGCAGACCACGGACAGGGCCTGGCTACACCTTC.

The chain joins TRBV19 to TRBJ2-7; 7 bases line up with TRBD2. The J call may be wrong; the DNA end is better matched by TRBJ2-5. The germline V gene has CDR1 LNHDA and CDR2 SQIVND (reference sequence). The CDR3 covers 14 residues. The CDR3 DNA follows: TGTGCCAGTAGTCCGAGGTCCAGGGAGGGGACCCAGTACTTC. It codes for CASSPRSREGTQYF.

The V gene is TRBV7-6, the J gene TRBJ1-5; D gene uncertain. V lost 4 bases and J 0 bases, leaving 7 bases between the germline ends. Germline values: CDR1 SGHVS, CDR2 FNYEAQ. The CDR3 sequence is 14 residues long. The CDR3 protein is CASSWGDSNQPQHF. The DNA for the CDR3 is TGTGCCAGCAGCTGGGGTGATAGCAATCAGCCCCAGCATTTT.

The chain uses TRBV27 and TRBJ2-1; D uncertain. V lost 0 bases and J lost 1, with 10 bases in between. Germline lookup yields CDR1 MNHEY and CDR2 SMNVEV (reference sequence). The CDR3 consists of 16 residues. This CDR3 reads CASSLSVVLSYNEQFF. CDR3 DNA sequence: TGTGCCAGCAGTTTATCGGTAGTCTTGTCCTACAATGAGCAGTTCTTC.

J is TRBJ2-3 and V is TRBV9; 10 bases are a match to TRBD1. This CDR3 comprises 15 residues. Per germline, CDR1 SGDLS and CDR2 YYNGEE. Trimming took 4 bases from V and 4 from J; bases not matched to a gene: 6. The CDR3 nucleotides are TGTGCCAGCAGCTATACCGGGACAGGGGCAGATACGCAGTATTTT. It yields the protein CASSYTGTGADTQYF.

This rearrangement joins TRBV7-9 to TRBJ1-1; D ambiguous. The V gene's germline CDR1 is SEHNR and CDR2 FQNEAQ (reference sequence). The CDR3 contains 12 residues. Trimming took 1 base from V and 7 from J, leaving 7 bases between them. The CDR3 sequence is CASSLGQIEAFF. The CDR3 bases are TGTGCCAGCAGCTTAGGGCAGATTGAAGCTTTCTTT.

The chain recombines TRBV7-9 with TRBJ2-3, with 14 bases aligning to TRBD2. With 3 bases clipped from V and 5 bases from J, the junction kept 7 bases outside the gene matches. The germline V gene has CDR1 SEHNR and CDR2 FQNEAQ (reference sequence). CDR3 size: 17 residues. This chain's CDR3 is CASSLKTSGGAVDTQYF. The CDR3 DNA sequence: TGTGCCAGCAGCTTGAAGACTAGCGGGGGGGCGGTAGATACGCAGTATTTT.

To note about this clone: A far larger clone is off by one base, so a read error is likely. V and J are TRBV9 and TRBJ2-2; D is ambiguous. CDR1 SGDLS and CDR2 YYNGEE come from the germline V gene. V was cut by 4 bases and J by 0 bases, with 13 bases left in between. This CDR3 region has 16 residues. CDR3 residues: CASSLARQTNTGELFF. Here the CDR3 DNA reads TGTGCCAGCAGCCTGGCGCGGCAGACGAACACCGGGGAGCTGTTTTTT.

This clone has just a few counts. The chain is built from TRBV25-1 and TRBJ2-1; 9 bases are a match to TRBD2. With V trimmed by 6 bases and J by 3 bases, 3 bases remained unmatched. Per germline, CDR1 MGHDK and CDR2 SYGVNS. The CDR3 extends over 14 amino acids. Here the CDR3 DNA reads TGTGCCAGCAGAGATAGCGGGGGCTACAATGAGCAGTTCTTC. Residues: CASRDSGGYNEQFF.